This TCR beta chain was identified in a study of blood T cell repertoires in COVID-19. Looking at the study overall: T cells, B-cell-depleted T cells, or PBMCs provided the cDNA or gDNA that served as material.

Assay used: immunoSEQ multiplex PCR; TCRdb lists only in-frame clones, some missing. The sample records some 170,000 clones, 84% being singletons. Germline V gives CDR1 SGHRS, CDR2 YFSETQ. The CDR3 is made up of 16 amino acids. The V end lost 0 bases, the J end lost 0 bases, and 10 bases lay between the germline ends. The source material was PBMCs or T cells enriched from blood (not recorded which). V usage is TRBV5-1 and J usage is TRBJ2-1; no firm D call. This TCR was sampled from a man aged 50 to 59 who had recovered from COVID-19. DNA for the CDR3: TGCGCCAGCAGCTTGGTGAAGACACTCTCCTACAATGAGCAGTTCTTC. Its translation: CASSLVKTLSYNEQFF.